This T cell receptor beta chain was sequenced for a study of shared clonotypes between healthy human individuals. Study at large: Aged between 18 and 49, the donors were two women and three men.

CDR1 is MGHRA and CDR2 is YSYEKL in the germline V gene. The CDR3 is made up of 15 amino acids. V was clipped by 0 bases and J by 2 bases, with 8 bases between them. The table came from immunoSEQ multiplex PCR; TCRdb's copy has only in-frame clones and leaves some out. The sample holds some 740,000 clones; 85% to 95% are singletons and the top ten take approximately 25%. The naive CD8 subset, CD45RO-negative cells positively selected for CCR7, excluded terminally differentiated effector memory CD45RA+ cells. The sequence derives from a man in his thirties or forties in good health. The genes are TRBV4-1 and TRBJ1-5; tentatively, D is TRBD1 (5 bases). The sequenced sample was naive CD8+ T cells sorted from blood. The CDR3 bases are TGCGCCAGCAGCCAAGAGGGGGGTGGCAATCAGCCCCAGCATTTT. Protein sequence: CASSQEGGGNQPQHF.